The 9 T cell receptor beta chains reported below all come from one sample, sequenced in a study of T cells in Graves' hyperthyroidism and ophthalmopathy (dated by TCRdb to the late 2010s). Library creation used multiplex PCR. Sequencing used an Illumina HiSeq 2000. The TCR beta CDR3 regions were amplified from the RNA transcripts. The first round of RT-PCR for the TCR CDR3 was performed with the HTBI primer set and the Qiagen OneStep RT-PCR kit. TCRdb trimmed the raw reads at Q25, called clones with MiXCR and kept productive beta chains. Rows with one shared CDR3 protein collapse into an entry with the most common genes and DNA. Within this sample are roughly 650,000 distinct CDR3 sequences, with roughly 15% of them counted one time only. The top ten clonotypes cover around 3.5% of the sample. Sequences were obtained from blood. The receptors shown here come from a middle-aged woman with Graves' ophthalmopathy.

Comments on this clonotype: A much larger clone lies one base from this, so it may be a read error. V and J are TRBV20-1 and TRBJ2-5, with TRBD2 as a possible D gene (5 bases). This CDR3 is 14 amino acids long. The germline V gene encodes CDR1 DFQATT and CDR2 SNEGSKA (reference sequence). The CDR3 DNA follows: TGCCGTGCTCAACGGGGAGCGGCTAAGGAGACCCAGTACTTC. As protein: CRAQRGAAKETQYF.

This clonotype was found many times. CDR3 sequence: CASSWRDRVDQPQHF. CDR3 DNA: TGTGCCAGCAGTTGGAGGGACAGGGTGGATCAGCCCCAGCATTTT. The chain combines TRBV2 with TRBJ1-5; 9 positions match TRBD1. The CDR3 has 15 amino acids. In germline, CDR1 is SNHLY, CDR2 FYNNEI. V lost 5 bases, J lost 5 bases, and 7 bases stayed unmatched.

This clonotype was observed at least ten times. The rearrangement joins TRBV3-1 to TRBJ2-1; D possibly corresponds to TRBD2 (5 bases). Between the trimmed V and J ends, which lost 2 bases and 3 bases, there was a span of 14 bases. Germline V CDR1 and CDR2: LGHDT, YNNKEL (reference sequence). The CDR3 consists of 16 residues. The CDR3 protein is CASSQYPGLYYNEQFF. DNA for the CDR3: TGTGCCAGCAGCCAATACCCCGGACTCTACTACAATGAGCAGTTCTTC.

This clonotype was seen a handful of times. The chain recombines TRBV20-1 with TRBJ2-1; D is perhaps TRBD1 (5 bases). The CDR3 consists of 16 residues. V lost 5 bases and J 0 bases, leaving 17 bases between the germline ends. The germline V gene has CDR1 DFQATT and CDR2 SNEGSKA (reference sequence). The CDR3 is CSAPADSPSSYNEQFF. In DNA, the CDR3 is TGCAGTGCTCCAGCCGACAGCCCAAGCTCCTACAATGAGCAGTTCTTC.

This clonotype was seen a handful of times. V is TRBV6-5 and J is TRBJ1-5; 8 bases are a match to TRBD1. Unmatched junction bases numbered 11, after V lost 0 bases and J lost 7 bases. The CDR3 is 17 residues long. CDR1 is MNHEY, CDR2 SVGAGI, per germline. The CDR3 nucleotides are TGTGCCAGCAGTTACTCGCAGGGGGCGCGAAGGTCCCAGCCCCAGCATTTT. It translates to CASSYSQGARRSQPQHF.

This clonotype has a count of ten or more. This rearrangement joins TRBV9 to TRBJ2-2, with D uncertain. Germline V gene sequence: CDR1 SGDLS, CDR2 YYNGEE. The V end lost 0 bases, the J end lost 2 bases, and 11 bases lay between the germline ends. CDR3 length: 16 amino acids. The CDR3 DNA is TGTGCCAGCAGCGTAGTGGCGGAAAGAAACACCGGGGAGCTGTTTTTT. Translated, it gives CASSVVAERNTGELFF.

The CDR3 loop reads CAWDKRGFLSGNTIYF. CDR3 DNA sequence: TGTGCCTGGGATAAAAGGGGGTTCCTCTCTGGAAACACCATATATTTT. V and J are TRBV30 and TRBJ1-3; the D gene is possibly TRBD1 (6 bases). The V end was cut by 5 bases, the J end by 0 bases, with 17 bases between. From germline, CDR1 is GTSNPN and CDR2 SVGIG (reference sequence). The CDR3 spans 16 residues.

In nucleotides, the CDR3 is TGTGCCACTAGGAGAGGGAACCCCTACTATGGCTACACCTTC. Translating gives CATRRGNPYYGYTF. V usage is TRBV6-1 and J usage is TRBJ1-2, with D unresolved. Per the germline V gene, CDR1 is MNHNS and CDR2 is SASEGT. The CDR3 length is 14 residues. Trimming stripped 10 bases from V and 3 bases from J, with 18 bases between.

This clonotype has at least ten counts. The chain has TRBV11-2 and TRBJ2-5; 14 bases agree with TRBD2. Trimming took 5 bases from V and 5 from J; bases not matched to a gene: 7. Per the germline V gene, CDR1 is SGHAT and CDR2 is FQNNGV. This CDR3 has 16 residues. CDR3 residues: CASSRRLAGGRETQYF. For the CDR3, the DNA is TGTGCCAGCAGCCGCCGACTAGCGGGAGGGAGGGAGACCCAGTACTTC.